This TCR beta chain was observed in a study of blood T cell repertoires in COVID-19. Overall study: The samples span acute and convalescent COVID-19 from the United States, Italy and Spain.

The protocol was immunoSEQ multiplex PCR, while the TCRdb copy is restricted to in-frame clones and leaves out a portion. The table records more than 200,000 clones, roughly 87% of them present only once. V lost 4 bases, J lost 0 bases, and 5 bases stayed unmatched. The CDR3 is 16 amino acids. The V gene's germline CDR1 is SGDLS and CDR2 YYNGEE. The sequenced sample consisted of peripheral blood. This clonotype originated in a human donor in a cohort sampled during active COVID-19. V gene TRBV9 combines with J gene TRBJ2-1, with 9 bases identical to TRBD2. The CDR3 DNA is TGTGCCAGCAGCCCCTCAGCGGGAGGCTCCTACAATGAGCAGTTCTTC. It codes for CASSPSAGGSYNEQFF.